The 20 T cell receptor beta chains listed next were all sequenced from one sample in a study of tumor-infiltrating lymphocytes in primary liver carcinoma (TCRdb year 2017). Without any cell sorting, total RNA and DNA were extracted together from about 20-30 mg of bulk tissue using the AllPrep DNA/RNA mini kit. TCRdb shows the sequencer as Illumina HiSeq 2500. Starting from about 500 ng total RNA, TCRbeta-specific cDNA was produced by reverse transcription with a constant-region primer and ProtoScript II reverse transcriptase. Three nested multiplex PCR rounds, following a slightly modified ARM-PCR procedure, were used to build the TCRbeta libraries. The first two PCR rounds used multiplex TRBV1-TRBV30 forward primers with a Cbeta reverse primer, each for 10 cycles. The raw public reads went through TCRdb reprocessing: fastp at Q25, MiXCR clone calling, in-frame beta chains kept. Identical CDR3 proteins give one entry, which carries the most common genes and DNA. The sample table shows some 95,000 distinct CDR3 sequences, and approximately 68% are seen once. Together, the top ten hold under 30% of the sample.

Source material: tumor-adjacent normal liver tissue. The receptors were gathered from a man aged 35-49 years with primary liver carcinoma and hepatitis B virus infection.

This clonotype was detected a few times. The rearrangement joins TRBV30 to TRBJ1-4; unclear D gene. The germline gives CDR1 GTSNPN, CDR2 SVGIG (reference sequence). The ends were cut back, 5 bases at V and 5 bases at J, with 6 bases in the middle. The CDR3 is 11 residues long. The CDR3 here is CAWQLNEKLFF. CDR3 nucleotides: TGTGCCTGGCAACTCAATGAAAAACTGTTTTTT.

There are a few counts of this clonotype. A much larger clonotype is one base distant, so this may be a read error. CDR3 nucleotide sequence: TGCAGCGAAAGAGCGGGAGAGGAGACCCAGTACTTC. It is translated as CSERAGEETQYF. The J gene is TRBJ2-5, the V gene TRBV29-1; 8 bases align to TRBD2. J was trimmed by 5 bases and V by 7 bases; bases with no gene match: 6. The germline CDR1 and CDR2 sequences are SQVTM and ANQGSEA. The CDR3 totals 12 residues.

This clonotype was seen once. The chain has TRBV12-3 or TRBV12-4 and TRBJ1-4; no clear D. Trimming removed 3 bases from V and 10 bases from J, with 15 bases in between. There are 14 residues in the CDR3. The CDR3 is CASSLQEFSGKLFF. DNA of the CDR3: TGTGCCAGCAGTTTGCAGGAGTTTTCGGGAAAACTGTTTTTT.

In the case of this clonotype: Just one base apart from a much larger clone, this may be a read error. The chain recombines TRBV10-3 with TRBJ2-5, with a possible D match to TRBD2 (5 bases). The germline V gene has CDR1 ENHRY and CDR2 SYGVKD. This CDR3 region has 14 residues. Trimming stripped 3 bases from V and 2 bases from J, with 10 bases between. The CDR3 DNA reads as TGTGCCATCAGTGATGGCAGCGGACAAGAGACCCAGTACTTC. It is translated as CAISDGSGQETQYF.

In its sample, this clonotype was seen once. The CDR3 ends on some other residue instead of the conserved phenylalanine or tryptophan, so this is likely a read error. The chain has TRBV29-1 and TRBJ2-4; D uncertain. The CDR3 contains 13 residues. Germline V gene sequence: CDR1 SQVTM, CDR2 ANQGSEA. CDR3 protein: CSVEGLGKNIQYL. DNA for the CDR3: TGCAGTGTTGAAGGGCTAGGCAAAAACATTCAGTACCTC.

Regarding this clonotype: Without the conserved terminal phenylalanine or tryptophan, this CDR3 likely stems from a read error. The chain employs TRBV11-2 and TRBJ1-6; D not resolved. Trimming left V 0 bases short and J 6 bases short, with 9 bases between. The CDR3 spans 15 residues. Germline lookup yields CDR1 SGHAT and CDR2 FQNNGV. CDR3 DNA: TGTGCCAGCAGCTTAGATAGTGGGCTTAATTCACCCCTCCACTAT. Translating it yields CASSLDSGLNSPLHY.

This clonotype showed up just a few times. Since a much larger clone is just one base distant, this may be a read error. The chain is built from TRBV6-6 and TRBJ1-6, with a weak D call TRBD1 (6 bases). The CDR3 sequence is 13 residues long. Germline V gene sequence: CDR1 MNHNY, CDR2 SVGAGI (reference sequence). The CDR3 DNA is TGTGCCAGCAGTGCAGGGGACGATTCACGCCTCCACTTT. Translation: CASSAGDDSRLHF.

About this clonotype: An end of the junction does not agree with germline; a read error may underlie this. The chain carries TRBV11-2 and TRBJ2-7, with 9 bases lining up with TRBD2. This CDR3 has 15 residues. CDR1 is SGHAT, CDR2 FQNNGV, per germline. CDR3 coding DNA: TGTGCCAGTAGCTGGCGGGGGGGACTGGGCTACGAGCAGTACTTC. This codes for CASSWRGGLGYEQYF.

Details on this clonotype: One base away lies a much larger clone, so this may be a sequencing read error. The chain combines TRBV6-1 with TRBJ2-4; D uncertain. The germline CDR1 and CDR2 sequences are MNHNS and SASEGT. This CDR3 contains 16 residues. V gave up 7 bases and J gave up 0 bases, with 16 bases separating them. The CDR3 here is CASKVNDNLAKNIQYF. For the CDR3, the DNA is TGTGCCAGCAAGGTTAATGACAATCTAGCCAAAAACATTCAGTACTTC.

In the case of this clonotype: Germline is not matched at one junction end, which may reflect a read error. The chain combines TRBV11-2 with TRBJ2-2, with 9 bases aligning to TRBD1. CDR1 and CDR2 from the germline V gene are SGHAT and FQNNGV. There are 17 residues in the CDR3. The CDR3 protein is CASNFDRDRVDTGELFF. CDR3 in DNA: TGTGCCAGCAACTTTGATCGGGACAGGGTCGACACCGGGGAGTTGTTTTTT. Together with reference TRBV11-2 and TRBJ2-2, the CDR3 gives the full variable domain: EAGVAQSPRYKIIEKRQSVAFWCNPISGHATLYWYQQILGQGPKLLIQFQNNGVVDDSQLPKDRFSAERLKGVDSTLKIQPAKLEDSAVYLCASNFDRDRVDTGELFFGEGSRLTVL.

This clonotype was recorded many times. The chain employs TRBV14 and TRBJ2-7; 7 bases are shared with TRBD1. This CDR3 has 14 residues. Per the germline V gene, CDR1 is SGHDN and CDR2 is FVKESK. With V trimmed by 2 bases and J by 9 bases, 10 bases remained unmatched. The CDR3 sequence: CASSQRQGSAVQYF. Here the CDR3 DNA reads TGTGCCAGCAGCCAACGACAGGGATCAGCGGTGCAGTACTTC.

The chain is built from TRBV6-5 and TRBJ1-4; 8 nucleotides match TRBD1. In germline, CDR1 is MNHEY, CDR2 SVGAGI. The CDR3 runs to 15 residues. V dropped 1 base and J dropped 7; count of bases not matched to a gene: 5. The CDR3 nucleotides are TGTGCCAGCAGTTACTGGACAGGGAAAACTGAAAAACTGTTTTTT. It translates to CASSYWTGKTEKLFF.

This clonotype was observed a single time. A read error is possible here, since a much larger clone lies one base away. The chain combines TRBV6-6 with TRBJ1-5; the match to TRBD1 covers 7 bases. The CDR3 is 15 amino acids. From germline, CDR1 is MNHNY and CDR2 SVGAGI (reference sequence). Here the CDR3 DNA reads TGTGCCAGCAGGCCGCCAGGGGGAGAGGGTCAGCCCCAGGATTTT. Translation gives CASRPPGGEGQPQDF.

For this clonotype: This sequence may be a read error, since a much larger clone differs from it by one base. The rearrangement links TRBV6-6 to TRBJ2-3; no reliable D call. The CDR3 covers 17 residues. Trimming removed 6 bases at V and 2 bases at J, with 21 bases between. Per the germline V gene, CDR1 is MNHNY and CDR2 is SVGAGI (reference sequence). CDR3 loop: CASSSPAAYSFTDTQYF. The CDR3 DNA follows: TGTGCCAGCAGCTCCCCGGCAGCCTACTCCTTCACAGATACGCAGTATTTT.

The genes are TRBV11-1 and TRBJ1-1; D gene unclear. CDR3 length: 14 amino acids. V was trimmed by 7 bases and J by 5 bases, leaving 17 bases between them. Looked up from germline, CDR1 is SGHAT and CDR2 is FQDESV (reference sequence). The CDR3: CASNSGLRDTEAFF. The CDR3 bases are TGTGCCAGCAACTCCGGACTGAGAGATACTGAAGCTTTCTTT.

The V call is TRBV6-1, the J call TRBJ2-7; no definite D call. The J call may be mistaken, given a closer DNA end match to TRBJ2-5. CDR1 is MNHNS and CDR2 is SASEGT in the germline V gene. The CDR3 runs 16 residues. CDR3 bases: TGTGCCAGCAGTGAAGCGGCAGCCAGTGGGCAAGAGACCCAGTACTTC. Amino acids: CASSEAAASGQETQYF.

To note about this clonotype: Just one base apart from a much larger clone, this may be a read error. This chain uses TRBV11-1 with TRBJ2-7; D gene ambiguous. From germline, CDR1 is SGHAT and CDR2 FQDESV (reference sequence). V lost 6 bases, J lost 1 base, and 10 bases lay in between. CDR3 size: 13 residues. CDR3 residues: CASRGKRSYEQYV. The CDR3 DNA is TGTGCCAGCAGGGGGAAGCGATCCTACGAGCAGTACGTC.

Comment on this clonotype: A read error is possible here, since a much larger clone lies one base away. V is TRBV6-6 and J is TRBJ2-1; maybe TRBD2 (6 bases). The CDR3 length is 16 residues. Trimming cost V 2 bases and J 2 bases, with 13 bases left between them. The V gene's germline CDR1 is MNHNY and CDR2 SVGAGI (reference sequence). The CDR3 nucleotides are TGTGCCAGCAGTTACCTCGGGACTTCCCCCTACAATGAGCAGTTCTTC. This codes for CASSYLGTSPYNEQFF.

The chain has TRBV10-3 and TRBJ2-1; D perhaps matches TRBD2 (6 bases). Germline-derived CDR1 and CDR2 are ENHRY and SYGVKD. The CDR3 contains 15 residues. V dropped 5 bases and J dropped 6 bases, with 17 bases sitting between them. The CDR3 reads CAISTERASTNEQFF. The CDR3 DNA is TGTGCCATCAGTACAGAGCGGGCCTCGACCAATGAGCAGTTCTTC.

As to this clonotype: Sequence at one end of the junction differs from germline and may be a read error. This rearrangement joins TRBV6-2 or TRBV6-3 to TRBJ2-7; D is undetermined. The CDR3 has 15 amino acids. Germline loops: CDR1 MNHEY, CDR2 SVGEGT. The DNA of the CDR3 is TGTGCCAGCAGTTACTCGCCAGAGAATAAGTACGAGGAGTACTTC. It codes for CASSYSPENKYEEYF.